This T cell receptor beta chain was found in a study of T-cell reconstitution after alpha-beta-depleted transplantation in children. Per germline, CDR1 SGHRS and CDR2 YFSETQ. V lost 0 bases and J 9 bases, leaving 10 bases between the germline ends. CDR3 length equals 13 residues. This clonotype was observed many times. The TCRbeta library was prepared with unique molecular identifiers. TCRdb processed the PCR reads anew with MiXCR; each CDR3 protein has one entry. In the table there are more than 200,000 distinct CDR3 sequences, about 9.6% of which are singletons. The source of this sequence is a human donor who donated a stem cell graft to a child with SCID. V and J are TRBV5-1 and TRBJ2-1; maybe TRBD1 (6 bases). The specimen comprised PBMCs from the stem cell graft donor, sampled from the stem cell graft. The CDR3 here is CASSLDRVPEQFF. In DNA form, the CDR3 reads TGCGCCAGCAGCTTGGACAGGGTTCCTGAGCAGTTCTTC.